Sequencing of this TCR beta chain was carried out in a study of identical twins. Study outcomes and limitations: Alpha sequences that were out-of-frame and twin-shared showed an excess of low generation probability. Within cord blood, abundant beta clonotypes carried fewer insertions, but memory repertoires showed no such trend.

The germline CDR1 and CDR2 sequences are MNHNY and SVGAGI (reference sequence). V dropped 11 bases and J dropped 4 bases, with 6 bases sitting between them. The CDR3 length is 10 residues. This clonotype was counted a few times. Its antigen is currently unknown. TCRdb reprocessed the 5' RACE reads with MiXCR, giving one entry per CDR3 protein. The sample has fewer than 900,000 distinct CDR3 sequences, roughly 18% seen once; the top ten hold around 13%. This sample also appeared in a second study, on T cells expressing NK-cell markers. In that study: Several experiments confined sorting to alpha-beta TCR T cells with an anti-gamma-delta TCR antibody. What remained unclear was the HCMV specificity of expanded NKG2C+ T cell clones.

The chain links TRBV6-6 to TRBJ1-3; D uncertain. The sample comprised PBMCs. This sequence was found in a woman aged 18-29 years in good health. This chain's CDR3 is CAGTGNTIYF. In DNA, the CDR3 is TGTGCCGGAACAGGAAACACCATATATTTT.